This T cell receptor (beta chain) is drawn from a study of low-dose radiotherapy and immunotherapy resistance in tumors. In the study overall: Intravenous cyclophosphamide at 200 mg/m2 preceded radiation and immunotherapy by one day, every two weeks.

The sample holds many counts of this clonotype. The CDR3 totals 13 residues. Germline CDR1 MNHNS, CDR2 SASEGT. Between the trimmed V and J ends, which lost 0 bases and 6 bases, there was a span of 9 bases. Time point: after trial treatment. Treatment here: LDRT plus nivolumab, ipilimumab, low-dose cyclophosphamide and aspirin (RACIN trial). Alpha and beta chains were covered, as first-strand cDNA relied on TRAV- and TRBV-specific primers. A constant-region primer paired with the V-primer adapter amplified TCRs over 20 PCR cycles. TCRdb called the reads again in MiXCR, with one record for every CDR3 protein. The table has tens of thousands of distinct CDR3 sequences, roughly 20% seen once.

The clonotype was recovered from a female donor with ovarian cancer. This chain connects TRBV6-1 to TRBJ2-7; possibly TRBD1 for D (6 bases). The sample was PBMCs, taken after low-dose radiotherapy plus immunotherapy. The CDR3 sequence is CASSEADSGEQYF. The CDR3 DNA follows: TGTGCCAGCAGTGAAGCGGACAGCGGCGAGCAGTACTTC.